The clone carrying this T cell receptor (beta chain) was counted only a few times. The data were obtained in a study of blood T cell repertoires in COVID-19. Overall study context: Some COVID-19 samples were acute and others convalescent; all came from the United States, Italy and Spain.

TCRdb's copy holds only in-frame clones and misses some; the assay was immunoSEQ multiplex PCR. The data show about 96,000 clones, roughly 90% seen once. CDR3 length equals 12 residues. CDR1 is MNHEY and CDR2 is SMNVEV in the germline V gene (reference sequence). The ends were cut back, 5 bases at V and 7 bases at J, with 9 bases in the middle. The sequenced material came from peripheral blood. The origin of this receptor is a human donor with COVID-19, enrolled during active disease. The donor label of this sample is uncertain. The genes are TRBV27 and TRBJ1-5; D is ambiguous. The CDR3 coding sequence is TGTGCCAGCAGTACCTCAGGCCAGCCCCAGCATTTT. Protein: CASSTSGQPQHF.